These 31 T cell receptor beta chains were all obtained from the same sample, sequenced in a study of blood T cell repertoires in COVID-19. The data were produced by immunoSEQ multiplex PCR, yet TCRdb's version contains in-frame clones alone and is incomplete. The data show roughly 300,000 clones, with 92% seen just once and roughly 18% held by the top ten. What was sequenced was PBMCs or T cells enriched from blood (not recorded which). All receptors come from a woman aged 25-40 years who had recovered from COVID-19.

The chain recombines TRBV28 with TRBJ1-1; maybe TRBD1 (5 bases). Germline V gene lookup returns CDR1 MDHEN and CDR2 SYDVKM. This CDR3 comprises 13 residues. The V and J ends lost 6 bases and 9 bases respectively, with 17 bases between them. CDR3 region: CASRAPAGYQAFF. For the CDR3, the DNA is TGTGCCAGCAGAGCCCCCGCAGGGTATCAAGCTTTCTTT.

This clone has a handful of counts. CDR3 sequence reads: CASSETGANQPQHF. The CDR3 DNA sequence: TGTGCCAGCAGCGAGACAGGGGCGAATCAGCCCCAGCATTTT. The chain recombines TRBV2 with TRBJ1-5; 8 bases are a match to TRBD1. This CDR3 contains 14 residues. The germline V gene encodes CDR1 SNHLY and CDR2 FYNNEI. The junction had 5 bases not matched to a gene; V was cut back by 6 bases and J by 4 bases.

The genes are TRBV7-3 and TRBJ1-1; D is unresolved. The CDR3 runs to 15 residues. Germline V lookup: CDR1 SGHTA, CDR2 FQGTGA. V was trimmed by 0 bases and J by 7 bases, leaving 15 bases between them. The DNA for the CDR3 is TGTGCCAGCAGCTTAACCCGTGAGCCGGCGGTTGAAGCTTTCTTT. Translating it yields CASSLTREPAVEAFF.

The chain links TRBV27 to TRBJ2-7, with D tentatively TRBD1 (5 bases). The CDR3 sequence is 14 residues long. From germline, CDR1 is MNHEY and CDR2 SMNVEV (reference sequence). V lost 3 bases, J lost 5 bases, and 14 bases lay in between. The CDR3 DNA reads as TGTGCCAGCAGTTTTTTTCCCAGGGCCCACGAGCAGTACTTC. This encodes CASSFFPRAHEQYF.

A single count supports this clone. The chain combines TRBV11-3 with TRBJ2-2; 10 bases align to TRBD2. V shed 6 bases, J shed 5 bases, and the junction held 0 bases outside the gene matches. CDR3 length: 13 amino acids. Germline V gene sequence: CDR1 SGHNT, CDR2 YENEEA. Here the CDR3 reads CASSSGGTGELFF. CDR3 DNA: TGTGCCAGCAGTAGCGGGGGGACCGGGGAGCTGTTTTTT.

This clone occurred once. The genes are TRBV4-1 and TRBJ1-1; D perhaps matches TRBD1 (6 bases). The length of the CDR3 is 14 residues. The V end was cut by 1 base, the J end by 6 bases, with 12 bases between. Germline values: CDR1 MGHRA, CDR2 YSYEKL. CDR3 in amino acids: CASSQVGGSAEAFF. The CDR3 coding sequence is TGCGCCAGCAGCCAAGTAGGGGGATCCGCTGAAGCTTTCTTT.

V gene TRBV10-3 combines with J gene TRBJ1-2; TRBD1 aligns across 8 bases. J was trimmed by 7 bases and V by 2 bases; bases with no gene match: 3. The CDR3 spans 13 residues. CDR1 is ENHRY, CDR2 SYGVKD, per germline. This CDR3 reads CAISEGQGSGYTF. CDR3 nucleotides: TGTGCCATCAGTGAGGGACAGGGCTCTGGCTACACCTTC.

A few counts support this clone. This chain uses TRBV7-3 with TRBJ2-2; 9 bases are a match to TRBD2. This CDR3 is built from 14 residues. Unmatched junction bases numbered 3, after V lost 6 bases and J lost 4 bases. Germline loops: CDR1 SGHTA, CDR2 FQGTGA. The CDR3 DNA is TGTGCCAGCAGTAGCGGGGGAATCACCGGGGAGCTGTTTTTT. Encoded protein: CASSSGGITGELFF. The full variable domain, in which reference TRBV7-3 and TRBJ2-2 provide the parts outside the CDR3, is GAGVSQTPSNKVTEKGKYVELRCDPISGHTALYWYRQSLGQGPEFLIYFQGTGAADDSGLPNDRFFAVRPEGSVSTLKIQRTERGDSAVYLCASSSGGITGELFFGEGSRLTVL.

This clone was detected only once. The chain has TRBV7-9 and TRBJ1-3; D is unclear. Trimming took 5 bases from V and 7 from J, leaving 18 bases between them. CDR1 and CDR2 (germline): SEHNR, FQNEAQ (reference sequence). The CDR3 length is 15 residues. The CDR3 DNA sequence: TGTGCCAGCAGCCCCCTAGGATCGGCAATGAACACCATATATTTT. Translating it yields CASSPLGSAMNTIYF.

The chain has TRBV6-2 or TRBV6-3 and TRBJ1-2, with 7 bases lining up with TRBD1. The CDR3 runs 13 residues. The V segment lost 4 bases and the J segment 6 bases; nucleotides outside the gene matches: 5. The germline gives CDR1 MNHEY, CDR2 SVGEGT. This CDR3 reads CASSLQGRNGYTF. The CDR3 DNA sequence: TGTGCCAGCAGTTTACAGGGGAGGAATGGCTACACCTTC.

This clone was seen a few times. The chain employs TRBV4-2 and TRBJ2-7; perhaps TRBD1 as D (5 bases). Germline values: CDR1 LGHNA, CDR2 YNFKEQ. The CDR3 sequence is 17 residues long. V was clipped by 4 bases and J by 6 bases, with 25 bases between them. In DNA form, the CDR3 reads TGTGCCAGCAGCCTTATCGGTACTCGCGTAGGGGCCGGCGAGCAGTACTTC. Amino acid sequence: CASSLIGTRVGAGEQYF.

This clone has just one count. This chain joins TRBV25-1 and TRBJ1-5; D is unclear. There are 13 residues in the CDR3. The germline CDR1 and CDR2 sequences are MGHDK and SYGVNS. V was cut by 1 base and J by 4 bases, with 5 bases left in between. The CDR3 spells CASSESGNQPQHF. The CDR3 DNA follows: TGTGCCAGCAGTGAATCGGGAAATCAGCCCCAGCATTTT. The whole variable domain, remainder taken from reference TRBV25-1 and TRBJ1-5, is EADIYQTPRYLVIGTGKKITLECSQTMGHDKMYWYQQDPGMELHLIHYSYGVNSTEKGDLSSESTVSRIRTEHFPLTLESARPSHTSQYLCASSESGNQPQHFGDGTRLSIL.

This chain links TRBV7-9 with TRBJ1-1; 11 nucleotides agree with TRBD1. This CDR3 region has 15 residues. Germline trimming cut 5 bases from V and 4 bases from J; bases unmatched to any gene: 6. The V gene's germline CDR1 is SEHNR and CDR2 FQNEAQ (reference sequence). The CDR3 DNA follows: TGTGCCAGCAGCGTAGGACAGGGGGCGACCACTGAAGCTTTCTTT. Amino acids: CASSVGQGATTEAFF.

This chain uses TRBV7-8 with TRBJ1-5; TRBD1 might be the D (5 bases). The CDR3 has 18 residues. CDR1 is SGHVS and CDR2 is FQNEAQ in the germline V gene. V lost 1 base and J 2 bases, leaving 18 bases between the germline ends. The CDR3 nucleotides are TGTGCCAGCAGCTTAGTTAGCAGGGTAAGTAGGGGCAATCAGCCCCAGCATTTT. Encoded protein: CASSLVSRVSRGNQPQHF.

The chain recombines TRBV4-2 with TRBJ2-2; 7 bases match TRBD2. The ends lost 0 bases at V and 0 bases at J; junction bases unmatched: 4. Per germline, CDR1 LGHNA and CDR2 YNFKEQ. The CDR3 spans 17 residues. CDR3 sequence (DNA): TGTGCCAGCAGCCAAGATGCACTAGCGACGAACACCGGGGAGCTGTTTTTT. It encodes CASSQDALATNTGELFF.

The gene calls are TRBV2 and TRBJ1-3; 8 bases are a match to TRBD1. Trimming cost V 5 bases and J 2 bases; bases outside gene matches: 5. This CDR3 region has 15 residues. Germline loops: CDR1 SNHLY, CDR2 FYNNEI. The CDR3 loop is CASSRDRGAGNTIYF. Here the CDR3 DNA reads TGTGCCAGCAGTAGAGACAGGGGTGCTGGAAACACCATATATTTT.

The chain couples TRBV28 to TRBJ1-5; D is possibly TRBD1 (6 bases). Trimming pared 6 bases from V and 3 bases from J, leaving 15 bases between. Germline CDR1 MDHEN, CDR2 SYDVKM. The CDR3 has 15 amino acids. The CDR3 region has the DNA TGTGCCAGCAGCCTTAGCAGGGGCCCCAATCAGCCCCAGCATTTT. This translates into CASSLSRGPNQPQHF.

The chain's CDR3 is CATSRDRGQGASKTF. Here the CDR3 DNA reads TGTGCCACCAGCAGAGATAGGGGGCAGGGGGCGTCAAAAACCTTC. V and J are TRBV15 and TRBJ1-2; 8 nucleotides align to TRBD1. J gave up 14 bases and V 0 bases, and 14 bases lay outside the gene matches. This CDR3 spans 15 amino acids. CDR1 and CDR2 (germline): LNHNV, YYDKDF (reference sequence).

This chain connects TRBV7-8 to TRBJ1-1; D ambiguous. Per the germline V gene, CDR1 is SGHVS and CDR2 is FQNEAQ. This CDR3 contains 13 residues. Trimming took 5 bases from V and 7 from J, leaving 14 bases between them. CDR3 region: CASSTGLGVEAFF. DNA for the CDR3: TGTGCCAGCAGCACCGGCCTGGGCGTTGAAGCTTTCTTT.

This chain links TRBV6-2 or TRBV6-3 with TRBJ2-6; perhaps TRBD1 as D (6 bases). The CDR3 has 17 amino acids. Per germline, CDR1 MNHEY and CDR2 SVGEGT. Trimming cost V 7 bases and J 0 bases, with 16 bases left between them. The CDR3: CASTPIGQPSGANVLTF. CDR3 DNA: TGTGCCAGCACCCCCATTGGACAGCCCTCTGGGGCCAACGTCCTGACTTTC.

In its sample, this clone was seen once. The V and J genes are TRBV7-2 and TRBJ1-5, with a possible D match to TRBD1 (6 bases). CDR1 is SGHTA and CDR2 is FQGNSA in the germline V gene. V was cut by 3 bases and J by 6 bases, with 9 bases left in between. This CDR3 is 13 amino acids long. CDR3 nucleotides: TGTGCCAGCAGCTTTTTAGGGGGTCAGCCCCAGCATTTT. Protein sequence: CASSFLGGQPQHF.

The chain couples TRBV29-1 to TRBJ2-7; 8 positions agree with TRBD2. V trimming: 6 bases; J trimming: 7 bases; junction bases outside the gene matches: 14. Germline-derived CDR1 and CDR2 are SQVTM and ANQGSEA. This CDR3 contains 14 residues. Here the CDR3 reads CSVETGLADGEQYF. CDR3 sequence (DNA): TGCAGCGTCGAAACAGGACTAGCAGATGGGGAGCAGTACTTC.

V is TRBV3-1 (or the pseudogene TRBV3-2) and J is TRBJ2-7; 8 bases agree with TRBD1. The J segment lost 3 bases and the V segment lost 1 base, leaving 5 bases of the junction unmatched. Germline assignment: CDR1 LGHDT and CDR2 YNNKEL (reference sequence). This CDR3 comprises 15 residues. The CDR3 sequence: CASSQVRGPFYEQYF. CDR3 nucleotide sequence: TGTGCCAGCAGCCAAGTCAGGGGGCCCTTCTACGAGCAGTACTTC.

V and J are TRBV2 and TRBJ1-1, with D hard to call. Per germline, CDR1 SNHLY and CDR2 FYNNEI. Trimming stripped 3 bases from V and 3 bases from J, with 11 bases between. The CDR3 sequence is 14 residues long. DNA of the CDR3: TGTGCCAGCAGTGACTCTAATCTTCACACTGAAGCTTTCTTT. It translates to CASSDSNLHTEAFF.

This chain links TRBV6-6 with TRBJ1-3; D not resolved. There are 13 residues in the CDR3. CDR1 MNHNY and CDR2 SVGAGI come from the germline V gene (reference sequence). V dropped 7 bases and J dropped 0 bases, with 7 bases sitting between them. The CDR3 sequence is CASTLSSGNTIYF. In nucleotides, the CDR3 is TGTGCCAGCACCTTGAGCTCTGGAAACACCATATATTTT.

Regarding this clone: Germline and junction disagree at one end, which may indicate a read error. V is TRBV6-1 and J is TRBJ1-2; perhaps TRBD1 as D (5 bases). CDR1 and CDR2 (germline): MNHNS, SASEGT. The length of the CDR3 is 14 residues. CDR3 in DNA: TGTGCCAGCATTGAAAGGGGCTGGGACTATGGCTACACCTTC. Protein: CASIERGWDYGYTF.

J is TRBJ2-7 and V is TRBV29-1; 10 bases fit TRBD2. The J segment lost 3 bases and the V segment lost 6 bases, leaving 14 bases of the junction unmatched. Germline V CDR1 and CDR2: SQVTM, ANQGSEA. The CDR3 sequence is 16 residues long. CDR3 loop: CSVRGDLAGVLYEQYF. In DNA, the CDR3 is TGCAGCGTCCGTGGGGATCTAGCGGGGGTACTCTACGAGCAGTACTTC.

This clone has just one count. The chain carries TRBV7-8 and TRBJ1-5; TRBD1 aligns across 8 bases. The length of the CDR3 is 14 residues. The V gene's germline CDR1 is SGHVS and CDR2 FQNEAQ. With V trimmed by 5 bases and J by 4 bases, 4 bases remained unmatched. The CDR3: CASSTGQGNQPQHF. CDR3 sequence (DNA): TGTGCCAGCAGCACCGGACAGGGTAATCAGCCCCAGCATTTT.

The V call is TRBV2, the J call TRBJ2-7, with TRBD2 matching over 15 bases. V lost 7 bases to trimming and J lost 4 bases; unmatched junction nucleotides: 5. CDR1 and CDR2 (germline): SNHLY, FYNNEI. The CDR3 loop spans 15 amino acids. The CDR3 coding sequence is TGTGCCAGCAAGATTGGGACTAGCGGGGGGTACGAGCAGTACTTC. Translation: CASKIGTSGGYEQYF.

V usage is TRBV3-1 (or the pseudogene TRBV3-2) and J usage is TRBJ2-2, with D uncertain. The CDR3 runs to 13 residues. Trimming pared 0 bases from V and 9 bases from J, leaving 8 bases between. Looked up from germline, CDR1 is LGHDT and CDR2 is YNNKEL (reference sequence). The CDR3 region has the DNA TGTGCCAGCAGCCAAGAGGGTAGCCGGGAGCTGTTTTTT. As protein: CASSQEGSRELFF.

This clone was observed a single time. This chain uses TRBV10-3 with TRBJ1-1, with 7 bases matching TRBD1. V shed 8 bases, J shed 5 bases, and the junction held 11 bases outside the gene matches. This CDR3 has 14 residues. From germline, CDR1 is ENHRY and CDR2 SYGVKD. The DNA for the CDR3 is TGTGCCATCGGGACAGAAATAATGGGGACTGAAGCTTTCTTT. Translated: CAIGTEIMGTEAFF.